These T cell receptor beta chains were read from a single sample in a study of blood T cell repertoires in COVID-19. The table came from immunoSEQ multiplex PCR; TCRdb's copy has only in-frame clones and leaves some out. The sample shows approximately 250,000 clones, approximately 87% of them seen only once. Sequencing input: peripheral blood. The receptor source for this set is a human donor in a cohort sampled during active COVID-19. Each CDR3 is given with its conserved first and last residue.

CDR3aa,j_gene,v_gene
CASSWGGEQFF,TRBJ2-1,TRBV6-5
CASSQDNYRGGTEAFF,TRBJ1-1,TRBV4-2
CASSLMGAGPWDGYTF,TRBJ1-2,TRBV13
CAIREGQGGNTIYF,TRBJ1-3,TRBV10-3
CASSIDRSYEQYF,TRBJ2-7,TRBV19
CASSYPGTDQPQHF,TRBJ1-5,TRBV6-2/TRBV6-3
CASSLTSAVNEQFF,TRBJ2-1,TRBV7-3
CASSLDPINGDTQYF,TRBJ2-3,TRBV11-2
CASSPPGGSRGDEQFF,TRBJ2-1,TRBV11-2
CASSQDNLETQYF,TRBJ2-5,TRBV3-1/TRBV3-2
CASSEGLAGGPGQETQYF,TRBJ2-5,TRBV6-1
CATSDPRGGAGYTF,TRBJ1-2,TRBV24-1
CASSLSGSGYEQYF,TRBJ2-7,TRBV28
CASSGTAGGYEQYF,TRBJ2-7,TRBV5-1
CASQGVVSNQPQHF,TRBJ1-5,TRBV6-6
CASSSRDRGQETQYF,TRBJ2-5,TRBV28
CASSFDRVSYEQYF,TRBJ2-7,TRBV2
CASSSWTGSTDTQYF,TRBJ2-3,TRBV6-2/TRBV6-3
CASSFNILTSGVGEKLFF,TRBJ1-4,TRBV28
CASRGGGNYGYTF,TRBJ1-2,TRBV6-5
CAISDGQGIIQPQHF,TRBJ1-5,TRBV10-3
CASSLQGANTGELFF,TRBJ2-2,TRBV7-3
CAISVGQGLEKLFF,TRBJ1-4,TRBV10-3
CASSYSGRSSYNEQFF,TRBJ2-1,TRBV6-8
CASSRYRRGLTYEQYF,TRBJ2-7,TRBV23-1
CASSLRTALNEQFF,TRBJ2-1,TRBV11-2
CASSLWLAGVNEQFF,TRBJ2-1,TRBV28
CASSYLYSNQPQHF,TRBJ1-5,TRBV6-2/TRBV6-3
CASRGTGSEQFF,TRBJ2-1,TRBV6-4
CASSGGLAGGFEQFF,TRBJ2-1,TRBV6-2/TRBV6-3
CATHPGGARGYTF,TRBJ1-2,TRBV6-5
CASSLRGGEAFF,TRBJ1-1,TRBV6-6
CASSISPIGRETQYF,TRBJ2-5,TRBV19
CASSEYSYNEQFF,TRBJ2-1,TRBV6-1
CASSQERSSGVSYNEQFF,TRBJ2-1,TRBV4-1
CASSPWTGANTEAFF,TRBJ1-1,TRBV7-2
CASSQGTSGPKETQYF,TRBJ2-5,TRBV4-2
CASSEFLVEVNSPLHF,TRBJ1-6,TRBV6-1
CASSPRDRYEQYF,TRBJ2-7,TRBV5-1
CASSENRGTTEAFF,TRBJ1-1,TRBV2
CASSGRSGNTIYF,TRBJ1-3,TRBV6-5
CASSLNRGEAFF,TRBJ1-1,TRBV28
CASSYPGVSYNEQFF,TRBJ2-1,TRBV6-2/TRBV6-3
CASSWTGATDTQYF,TRBJ2-3,TRBV6-2/TRBV6-3
CASSSPLGGRDTQYF,TRBJ2-3,TRBV28
CASSTGLTSGNTIYF,TRBJ1-3,TRBV5-1
CASSLHAGGPETQYF,TRBJ2-5,TRBV5-5
CASSSPLLAGGREQYF,TRBJ2-7,TRBV6-5
CASSLHGQGGANVLTF,TRBJ2-6,TRBV7-2
CASSLSLAGDNEQFF,TRBJ2-1,TRBV5-6
CASSGDSHHSYEQYF,TRBJ2-7,TRBV7-2
CASIPAGGPSYEQYF,TRBJ2-7,TRBV28
CATAGGIFDGSPLHF,TRBJ1-6,TRBV7-6
CASSPEAYGDSPLHF,TRBJ1-6,TRBV18